The 9 T cell receptor beta chains given below trace back to one sample, sequenced in a study of shared clonotypes between healthy human individuals. Clones were sequenced by immunoSEQ multiplex PCR, and TCRdb holds only the in-frame ones, with some missing. The sample lists nearly 1,000,000 clones, 70% to 85% occurring once. The sequenced sample consisted of memory CD4+ T cells sorted from blood. Subset indicated: CD45RA-negative fraction. These receptors originate from a man between 18 and 35 years old in good health.

V and J are TRBV4-3 and TRBJ2-7; tentatively, D is TRBD1 (5 bases). V shed 1 base and J shed 3 bases, with 7 bases lying between them. The V gene's germline CDR1 is LGHNA and CDR2 YSLEER. This CDR3 is 13 amino acids long. CDR3 in DNA: TGCGCCAGCAGCCAAGCCCAGGGCTACGAGCAGTACTTC. Its protein is CASSQAQGYEQYF.

About this clone itself: Given a far larger clone just one base away, this is likely a sequencing read error. The rearrangement uses TRBV7-9 and TRBJ1-1; no reliable D call. This CDR3 is built from 13 residues. V gave up 3 bases and J gave up 3 bases, with 8 bases separating them. Germline loops: CDR1 SEHNR, CDR2 FQNEAQ (reference sequence). CDR3 residues: CASSFDTYTEAFF. In DNA form, the CDR3 reads TGTGCCAGCAGCTTCGACACTTACACTGAAGCTTTCTTT.

Regarding this clone: A much larger clone is a single base away; this may be a read error. This chain uses TRBV6-6 with TRBJ1-4, with 8 bases matching TRBD1. Germline V CDR1 and CDR2: MNHNY, SVGAGI (reference sequence). The CDR3 extends over 15 amino acids. DNA for the CDR3: TGTGCCAACAGTTACCGACAGGGGACTAATGAAAAACTGTTTTTT. It codes for CANSYRQGTNEKLFF.

CDR3 coding DNA: TGCAGTGCTATTACCGGGACTGAGCAGTTCTTC. This codes for CSAITGTEQFF. The rearrangement links TRBV20-1 to TRBJ2-1; D tentatively fits TRBD1 or TRBD2 (5 bases each). The V gene's germline CDR1 is DFQATT and CDR2 SNEGSKA (reference sequence). This CDR3 has 11 amino acids. V lost 4 bases and J lost 9, with 10 bases in between.

This clone was detected only a few times. The V and J genes are TRBV28 and TRBJ2-1; 7 nucleotides line up with TRBD2. This CDR3 comprises 19 residues. Germline CDR1 MDHEN, CDR2 SYDVKM. Losses at the gene ends were 5 bases for V and 2 bases for J; bases not matched to a gene: 18. This chain's CDR3 is CASSALYLFRGLTYNEQFF. CDR3 coding DNA: TGTGCCAGCAGTGCACTCTATCTCTTTAGGGGACTAACCTACAATGAGCAGTTCTTC.

The chain is built from TRBV6-1 and TRBJ2-5; 9 bases are a match to TRBD2. The CDR3 length is 14 residues. V was pared by 6 bases and J by 9 bases, with 11 bases of the junction left unmatched. Germline CDR1 and CDR2: MNHNS and SASEGT. This chain's CDR3 is CASRPGLALVAQYF. In DNA, the CDR3 is TGTGCCAGCAGGCCGGGACTAGCCTTGGTGGCCCAGTACTTC.

This clone was seen a handful of times. V gene TRBV6-1 combines with J gene TRBJ1-2, with 9 bases aligning to TRBD1. Germline-derived CDR1 and CDR2 are MNHNS and SASEGT. V lost 4 bases to trimming and J lost 7 bases; unmatched junction nucleotides: 7. This CDR3 contains 14 residues. As DNA, the CDR3 is TGTGCCAGCAGTGTACAGGGGGCTCGGGCTGGCTACACCTTC. It is translated as CASSVQGARAGYTF.

The rearrangement uses TRBV6-1 and TRBJ2-7, with D maybe TRBD1 (5 bases). The CDR3 extends over 16 amino acids. V lost 4 bases to trimming and J lost 3 bases, with 19 bases between them. Germline assignment: CDR1 MNHNS and CDR2 SASEGT. This chain's CDR3 is CASSASRAGKGYEQYF. The CDR3, as DNA: TGTGCCAGCAGTGCCTCTCGGGCAGGGAAAGGCTACGAGCAGTACTTC.

Regarding this clone: This likely came from a read error, as a far larger clone is one base away. The chain combines TRBV6-5 with TRBJ2-5, with D possibly being TRBD1 or TRBD2 (5 bases each). The V gene's germline CDR1 is MNHEY and CDR2 SVGAGI. The CDR3 consists of 11 residues. With 4 bases removed from V and 6 bases from J, the gap between germline ends came to 6 bases. In DNA, the CDR3 is TGTGCCAGCAGTTTGGGACAGACCCAGTACTTC. This codes for CASSLGQTQYF.